The rows below give T cell receptor beta chains drawn from one sample of a study of blood T cell repertoires in COVID-19. Assay: immunoSEQ multiplex PCR; the TCRdb copy retains only in-frame clones and omits some. The profile shows about 87,000 clones, over 75% of them singletons. The sample consisted of peripheral blood. Source of these receptors: a woman aged 80 or over with COVID-19, enrolled during active disease. The conserved cysteine and the conserved F or W are not part of the CDR3 here. The listing skips clone size in some rows; elsewhere it reads once, few, many or a size class.

len | j_gene | v_gene | abundance | CDR3aa
12 | TRBJ1-2 | TRBV5-4 | - | ASSWDIGGYGYT
11 | TRBJ1-1 | TRBV18 | - | ASSPNRNTEAF
12 | TRBJ2-5 | TRBV19 | - | ASRRQGAGETQY
13 | TRBJ1-6 | TRBV7-2 | once | ASSPRGQGGSPLH
12 | TRBJ1-6 | TRBV7-2 | - | ASSLALGNSPLH
12 | TRBJ1-1 | TRBV19 | - | ASSIASTEAEAF
13 | TRBJ2-7 | TRBV6-2/TRBV6-3 | few | ASSYSSAGTYEQY
15 | TRBJ1-5 | TRBV11-2 | - | ASSLRFYRGTNQPQH
11 | TRBJ1-1 | TRBV30 | - | AWSQGRGTEAF
16 | TRBJ1-5 | TRBV13 | once | ASSVGGQGANSNQPQH
13 | TRBJ2-2 | TRBV7-2 | - | ASSLAAGVNGELF
10 | TRBJ2-2 | TRBV9 | - | ASSPIPGELF
9 | TRBJ2-3 | TRBV2 | - | ASSYTDTQY
14 | TRBJ2-7 | TRBV18 | few | ASSPPSGRPYYEQY
10 | TRBJ2-7 | TRBV18 | - | ASSTGLGEQY
9 | TRBJ1-1 | TRBV25-1 | - | ASRRTVEAF
13 | TRBJ2-7 | TRBV18 | - | ASSPWTGAAYEQY
14 | TRBJ1-2 | TRBV19 | - | ASSLQRTGETYGYT
12 | TRBJ2-5 | TRBV19 | - | ASRGLPRWETQY
13 | TRBJ2-2 | TRBV6-5 | few | ASSYWRAYTGELF
11 | TRBJ1-6 | TRBV6-5 | - | ASSYRGGYTLH
12 | TRBJ2-4 | TRBV2 | few | ASSVSGAKNIQY
12 | TRBJ2-7 | TRBV7-8 | - | ASSLDRGVYEQY
13 | TRBJ2-7 | TRBV27 | - | ASSLGSGRANEQY
15 | TRBJ2-3 | TRBV7-2 | - | ASSLVSGGAGTDTQY